This T cell receptor (beta chain) was found in a study of cytomegalovirus exposure and HLA in healthy donors. Regarding the study as a whole: Judged likely to be a sequencing artifact was a cluster of highly shared sequence variants. Later analysis indicated greater clonal expansion among HLA-associated TCR beta chains than among equally common other chains. A later analysis found TCR association rates differed by HLA locus, highest for DRB1 and lowest for HLA-C. Prior analysis indicated that the majority of TCR beta V segments exhibited productivity approximately 87% or approximately 30% of the time.

The CDR3 length is 16 residues. With 1 base removed from V and 6 bases from J, the gap between germline ends came to 16 bases. The germline V gene encodes CDR1 MDHEN and CDR2 SYDVKM. This clone is a singleton in its sample. Antigen unknown. This PCR relied on a set of 60 Vbeta primers and 13 Jbeta primers. TCRdb's table, derived via immunoSEQ multiplex PCR, lists solely in-frame clones and lacks some. The table lists around 150,000 clones, 70% to 80% of them singletons. The TCR comes from a woman aged 50 to 60 in good health and CMV-seronegative. The sample consisted of PBMCs. The rearrangement joins TRBV28 to TRBJ1-5; D might be TRBD1 (5 bases). CDR3 DNA: TGTGCCAGCAGTTTATCATCGGGGGGAGATGGTCAGCCCCAGCATTTT. This translates into CASSLSSGGDGQPQHF.